This T cell receptor (beta chain) was profiled in a study of T cells in Graves' hyperthyroidism and ophthalmopathy. From RNA transcripts, TCR beta CDR3 regions were amplified. First-round RT-PCR with HTBI primers amplified the TCR CDR3 region. TCRdb reprocessed the multiplex PCR reads with MiXCR, giving one entry per CDR3 protein. The sample has hundreds of thousands of distinct CDR3 sequences, roughly 18% seen once. This clonotype came up a few times. Sequenced material: blood. This receptor was taken from a man aged 50 to 60 with Graves' ophthalmopathy.

The CDR3 loop is CASSDAVRDLFF. The CDR3 bases are TGTGCCAGCAGTGACGCGGTGCGGGATTTGTTCTTC. The rearrangement joins TRBV6-1 to TRBJ2-1; D possibly corresponds to TRBD2 (6 bases). The length of the CDR3 is 12 residues. V was cut by 3 bases and J by 15 bases, with 15 bases left in between. Germline CDR1 MNHNS, CDR2 SASEGT.